Presented here are 26 T cell receptor beta chains from one specimen sequenced in a study of cytomegalovirus exposure and HLA in healthy donors. PCR involved 60 Vbeta and 13 Jbeta primers. The repertoire was sequenced with immunoSEQ multiplex PCR; TCRdb's copy has only in-frame clones and lacks some. This table holds about 55,000 clones, 75% to 80% found once. Source material: PBMCs. These receptors came from a female donor in good health and CMV-seronegative.

This clone turned up a few times. The chain carries TRBV10-1 and TRBJ1-1; tentative D call: TRBD1 (5 bases). Germline V CDR1 and CDR2: WNHNN, SYGVQD (reference sequence). The CDR3 extends over 12 amino acids. V was clipped by 5 bases and J by 1 base, with 5 bases between them. The CDR3 DNA reads as TGCGCCAGCAGTACAGGGAACACTGAAGCTTTCTTT. Translation gives CASSTGNTEAFF.

The V call is TRBV5-1, the J call TRBJ1-1, with D tentatively TRBD1 (5 bases). The germline gives CDR1 SGHRS, CDR2 YFSETQ. The V and J ends lost 4 bases and 5 bases respectively, with 12 bases between them. The CDR3 runs to 13 residues. The CDR3 spells CASSPMKGTEAFF. Written as DNA, the CDR3 is TGCGCCAGCAGCCCCATGAAGGGGACTGAAGCTTTCTTT.

J is TRBJ1-3 and V is TRBV6-1; 8 positions agree with TRBD1. This CDR3 is 15 amino acids long. Looked up from germline, CDR1 is MNHNS and CDR2 is SASEGT. The V and J ends lost 2 bases and 4 bases, in that order; junction bases with no gene match: 4. CDR3 coding DNA: TGTGCCAGCAGTGAAAGGGACAGGTTAGGAAACACCATATATTTT. Translating it yields CASSERDRLGNTIYF.

Only a few counts were recorded for this clone. This rearrangement joins TRBV25-1 to TRBJ1-5; D is ambiguous. Germline CDR1 MGHDK, CDR2 SYGVNS. V shed 3 bases and J shed 0 bases, with 9 bases lying between them. The CDR3 runs 15 residues. CDR3 coding DNA: TGTGCCAGCAGTGATTCACACAGTAGCAATCAGCCCCAGCATTTT. Its protein is CASSDSHSSNQPQHF. Based on the CDR3 plus reference TRBV25-1 and TRBJ1-5, the full variable domain is EADIYQTPRYLVIGTGKKITLECSQTMGHDKMYWYQQDPGMELHLIHYSYGVNSTEKGDLSSESTVSRIRTEHFPLTLESARPSHTSQYLCASSDSHSSNQPQHFGDGTRLSIL.

This clone has just a few counts. The chain combines TRBV6-4 with TRBJ1-1; 7 bases fit TRBD1. Germline lookup yields CDR1 MRHNA and CDR2 SNTAGT. J lost 6 bases, V lost 2 bases, and 12 bases had no gene match. This CDR3 is 16 amino acids long. As DNA, the CDR3 is TGTGCCAGCAGTGACACCAGCAAAGAGGGGGCCGCTGAAGCTTTCTTT. It translates to CASSDTSKEGAAEAFF.

This clone appeared once. The rearrangement links TRBV7-9 to TRBJ2-5; TRBD1 is a possible D gene (5 bases). The length of the CDR3 is 14 residues. Germline loops: CDR1 SEHNR, CDR2 FQNEAQ (reference sequence). The V gene lost 6 bases and the J gene lost 2 bases, with 13 bases spanning the gap. The CDR3, as DNA: TGTGCCAGCAGTGATAGGGGTGGGCAAGAGACCCAGTACTTC. It codes for CASSDRGGQETQYF.

V gene TRBV18 combines with J gene TRBJ2-1; weak D call: TRBD2 (5 bases). With 0 bases removed from V and 5 bases from J, the gap between germline ends came to 11 bases. The CDR3 runs 15 residues. Germline-derived CDR1 and CDR2 are KGHSH and LQKENI. Written as DNA, the CDR3 is TGTGCCAGCTCACCACCGCCGGGATCCAACAATGAGCAGTTCTTC. It translates to CASSPPPGSNNEQFF.

This chain joins TRBV7-3 and TRBJ2-1; 8 bases fit TRBD1. V was pared by 4 bases and J by 2 bases, with 4 bases of the junction left unmatched. There are 15 residues in the CDR3. CDR1 and CDR2 (germline): SGHTA, FQGTGA. CDR3 protein: CASSSDRATYNEQFF. The CDR3 nucleotides are TGTGCCAGCAGCTCGGACAGGGCGACCTACAATGAGCAGTTCTTC.

The chain couples TRBV7-2 to TRBJ1-6; D ambiguous. Trimming took off 3 bases at V and 11 bases at J, with 8 bases between the two ends. Germline-derived CDR1 and CDR2 are SGHTA and FQGNSA. The CDR3 extends over 12 amino acids. CDR3 sequence reads: CASSFGPAPLHF. DNA of the CDR3: TGTGCCAGCAGCTTTGGGCCAGCACCCCTCCACTTT.

The gene calls are TRBV7-8 and TRBJ2-1; D gene uncertain. V was pared by 8 bases and J by 0 bases, with 17 bases between. This CDR3 contains 16 residues. From germline, CDR1 is SGHVS and CDR2 FQNEAQ. Written as DNA, the CDR3 is TGTGCCAGCCAATACGCGGTCTTGAGCTCCTACAATGAGCAGTTCTTC. This gives the protein CASQYAVLSSYNEQFF.

In its sample, this clone was seen once. The V gene is TRBV7-6, the J gene TRBJ2-1; a weak D match, TRBD2 (6 bases). The germline V gene encodes CDR1 SGHVS and CDR2 FNYEAQ. V lost 2 bases and J 0 bases, leaving 17 bases between the germline ends. The CDR3 sequence is 18 residues long. CDR3 sequence reads: CASSLTPQRASSYNEQFF. In DNA form, the CDR3 reads TGTGCCAGCAGCTTAACGCCCCAGCGGGCGAGCTCCTACAATGAGCAGTTCTTC. The variable domain in full, completed from reference TRBV7-6 and TRBJ2-1, reads GAGVSQSPRYKVTKRGQDVALRCDPISGHVSLYWYRQALGQGPEFLTYFNYEAQQDKSGLPNDRFSAERPEGSISTLTIQRTEQRDSAMYRCASSLTPQRASSYNEQFFGPGTRLTVL.

This sequence joins TRBV7-2 and TRBJ2-3, with D possibly being TRBD2 (6 bases). CDR3 length equals 17 residues. V lost 0 bases, J lost 6 bases, and 19 bases lay in between. Germline V gene sequence: CDR1 SGHTA, CDR2 FQGNSA. CDR3 in DNA: TGTGCCAGCAGCTTAGCGGGAGGAAAACCCTTATCGGATACGCAGTATTTT. As protein: CASSLAGGKPLSDTQYF.

The table lists this clone with a count of one. The V and J genes are TRBV5-5 and TRBJ1-1; no clear D. CDR1 is SGHKS, CDR2 YYEKEE, per germline (reference sequence). V was shortened by 2 bases and J by 5 bases, with 16 bases between the two germline ends. The CDR3 sequence is 15 residues long. In DNA, the CDR3 is TGTGCCAGCAGCTTCGAACCAACGCGGGATACTGAAGCTTTCTTT. Its translation: CASSFEPTRDTEAFF. Based on the CDR3 plus reference TRBV5-5 and TRBJ1-1, the full variable domain is DAGVTQSPTHLIKTRGQQVTLRCSPISGHKSVSWYQQVLGQGPQFIFQYYEKEERGRGNFPDRFSARQFPNYSSELNVNALLLGDSALYLCASSFEPTRDTEAFFGQGTRLTVV.

V gene TRBV14 combines with J gene TRBJ1-1, with 8 bases fitting TRBD1. The V gene's germline CDR1 is SGHDN and CDR2 FVKESK. The trim removed 4 bases at V and 1 base at J, leaving 8 bases unmatched. This CDR3 comprises 16 residues. The CDR3 here is CASSLGPDRENTEAFF. Here the CDR3 DNA reads TGTGCCAGCAGCCTCGGCCCGGACAGGGAGAACACTGAAGCTTTCTTT. Full variable domain (outside the CDR3, taken from reference TRBV14 and TRBJ1-1): EAGVTQFPSHSVIEKGQTVTLRCDPISGHDNLYWYRRVMGKEIKFLLHFVKESKQDESGMPNNRFLAERTGGTYSTLKVQPAELEDSGVYFCASSLGPDRENTEAFFGQGTRLTVV.

This sequence joins TRBV7-2 and TRBJ2-5, with D possibly TRBD2 on 5 matching bases. CDR1 and CDR2 (germline): SGHTA, FQGNSA. The CDR3 sequence is 14 residues long. V lost 5 bases and J lost 3, with 13 bases in between. This chain's CDR3 is CASSRTWDKETQYF. For the CDR3, the DNA is TGTGCCAGCAGCCGGACTTGGGATAAAGAGACCCAGTACTTC.

V and J are TRBV5-8 and TRBJ1-5; D possibly corresponds to TRBD1 (5 bases). CDR3 length: 16 amino acids. The V end lost 0 bases, the J end lost 0 bases, and 10 bases lay between the germline ends. CDR1 is SGHTS and CDR2 is YDEGEE in the germline V gene. CDR3 in amino acids: CASSLGTTNSNQPQHF. In DNA form, the CDR3 reads TGTGCCAGCAGCTTGGGGACAACAAATAGCAATCAGCCCCAGCATTTT.

This chain joins TRBV7-6 and TRBJ1-1; a weak D match, TRBD1 (6 bases). The V end was cut by 7 bases, the J end by 2 bases, with 11 bases between. This CDR3 comprises 13 residues. The germline gives CDR1 SGHVS, CDR2 FNYEAQ. The CDR3 region has the DNA TGTGCCAGCACCCGGGACATTAACACTGAAGCTTTCTTT. Translated: CASTRDINTEAFF. Using reference TRBV7-6 and TRBJ1-1 for the parts outside the CDR3, the full variable domain is GAGVSQSPRYKVTKRGQDVALRCDPISGHVSLYWYRQALGQGPEFLTYFNYEAQQDKSGLPNDRFSAERPEGSISTLTIQRTEQRDSAMYRCASTRDINTEAFFGQGTRLTVV.

The chain carries TRBV6-5 and TRBJ1-5; 7 nucleotides align to TRBD1. V trimming: 6 bases; J trimming: 1 base; junction bases outside the gene matches: 3. The CDR3 extends over 14 amino acids. Germline CDR1 is MNHEY and CDR2 is SVGAGI. The CDR3 sequence is CASSRQGSNQPQHF. DNA of the CDR3: TGTGCCAGCAGCCGACAGGGAAGCAATCAGCCCCAGCATTTT.

The chain employs TRBV5-1 and TRBJ2-5; D may be TRBD1 (6 bases). The V gene lost 1 base and the J gene lost 2 bases, with 15 bases spanning the gap. The CDR3 is made up of 16 amino acids. The germline V gene has CDR1 SGHRS and CDR2 YFSETQ. As DNA, the CDR3 is TGCGCCAGCAGCTTGACAGGGCACCCAACGCAAGAGACCCAGTACTTC. Amino acid sequence: CASSLTGHPTQETQYF.

CDR3 nucleotide sequence: TGCGCCAGCAGCCAAGACATCTCGCGGTCCTATGGCTACACCTTC. It yields the protein CASSQDISRSYGYTF. The chain uses TRBV4-1 and TRBJ1-2; D gene uncertain. The germline V gene encodes CDR1 MGHRA and CDR2 YSYEKL. This CDR3 is 15 amino acids long. Trimming left V 0 bases short and J 4 bases short, with 12 bases between.

The genes are TRBV27 and TRBJ1-2; 7 nucleotides match TRBD1. Looked up from germline, CDR1 is MNHEY and CDR2 is SMNVEV (reference sequence). This CDR3 has 13 residues. J gave up 4 bases and V 5 bases, and 4 bases lay outside the gene matches. The CDR3 DNA reads as TGTGCCAGCAGTAACGGGACAGTCTATGGCTACACCTTC. Encoded protein: CASSNGTVYGYTF.

The V gene is TRBV29-1, the J gene TRBJ2-5; TRBD2 might be the D (6 bases). The V and J ends lost 1 base and 5 bases respectively, with 11 bases between them. The CDR3 runs 13 residues. The germline V gene encodes CDR1 SQVTM and CDR2 ANQGSEA. Here the CDR3 DNA reads TGCAGCGTTGAAGTGGGAGGAGGGGAGACCCAGTACTTC. This codes for CSVEVGGGETQYF.

The rearrangement uses TRBV7-9 and TRBJ1-5; a possible D gene is TRBD1 (5 bases). Trimming removed 6 bases from V and 5 bases from J, with 17 bases in between. CDR3 length: 15 amino acids. Germline lookup yields CDR1 SEHNR and CDR2 FQNEAQ (reference sequence). The chain's CDR3 is CASSPGGGRDQPQHF. CDR3 DNA: TGTGCCAGCAGTCCCGGGGGAGGGCGGGATCAGCCCCAGCATTTT.

The chain combines TRBV7-3 with TRBJ1-6; tentative D call: TRBD1 (5 bases). The CDR3 runs to 15 residues. V lost 5 bases, J lost 7 bases, and 15 bases lay in between. The germline V gene encodes CDR1 SGHTA and CDR2 FQGTGA. The DNA of the CDR3 is TGTGCCAGCAGCCCATATGGGGCAGCAAATTCACCCCTCCACTTT. Translation gives CASSPYGAANSPLHF.

V gene TRBV7-2 combines with J gene TRBJ1-2, with D tentatively TRBD1 (6 bases). Trimming removed 5 bases at V and 7 bases at J, with 14 bases between. From germline, CDR1 is SGHTA and CDR2 FQGNSA. The CDR3 covers 13 residues. CDR3 loop: CASSDYRVVGYTF. CDR3 DNA: TGTGCCAGCAGCGATTACAGGGTAGTTGGCTACACCTTC. The complete variable domain, with remaining parts taken from reference TRBV7-2 and TRBJ1-2, reads GAGVSQSPSNKVTEKGKDVELRCDPISGHTALYWYRQSLGQGLEFLIYFQGNSAPDKSGLPSDRFSAERTGGSVSTLTIQRTQQEDSAVYLCASSDYRVVGYTFGSGTRLTVV.

The chain employs TRBV11-1 and TRBJ2-7, with D perhaps matching TRBD1 (6 bases). The length of the CDR3 is 15 residues. The V end lost 6 bases, the J end lost 3 bases, and 18 bases lay between the germline ends. Per the germline V gene, CDR1 is SGHAT and CDR2 is FQDESV (reference sequence). CDR3 sequence (DNA): TGTGCCAGCAGGCGAGGGGGACACCCTAGCTACGAGCAGTACTTC. Protein: CASRRGGHPSYEQYF.